What follows are 4 T cell receptor beta chains derived from one specimen sequenced in a study of blood T cells in healthy people across ages. With a J-beta primer mix and a sample-barcoded 5' primer, a second PCR ran about 7 to 11 cycles. TCRdb reanalysed the 5' RACE reads using MiXCR and keeps one entry per CDR3 protein. The data contain around 800,000 distinct CDR3 sequences, roughly 44% of them singletons. The sequenced sample was blood. These TCRs come from a man in his 60s in good health.

This sequence joins TRBV28 and TRBJ2-7; 7 nucleotides align to TRBD1. The CDR3 covers 13 residues. CDR1 MDHEN and CDR2 SYDVKM come from the germline V gene. Unmatched junction bases numbered 6, after V lost 6 bases and J lost 4 bases. The CDR3 region is CASRSGTDYEQYF. In DNA, the CDR3 is TGTGCCAGCAGATCCGGGACAGATTACGAGCAGTACTTC. Filled out from reference TRBV28 and TRBJ2-7, the complete variable domain reads DVKVTQSSRYLVKRTGEKVFLECVQDMDHENMFWYRQDPGLGLRLIYFSYDVKMKEKGDIPEGYSVSREKKERFSLILESASTNQTSMYLCASRSGTDYEQYFGPGTRLTVT.

This clonotype was picked up a small number of times. One end of the junction is discordant with germline, which a read error may explain. The V and J genes are TRBV7-7 and TRBJ2-1; weak D call: TRBD1 (7 bases). There are 15 residues in the CDR3. Germline-derived CDR1 and CDR2 are SSHAT and FNYEAQ (reference sequence). Here the CDR3 DNA reads TGTGCTAGCAGCCCGCGGGACAGTTCTTTCCATGAGCAGTTCTTC. Translating gives CASSPRDSSFHEQFF.

J is TRBJ2-1 and V is TRBV20-1; 8 nucleotides match TRBD2. The CDR3 consists of 13 residues. Trimming at V came to 5 bases and at J to 7 bases, leaving 7 bases not matched to a gene. The germline CDR1 and CDR2 sequences are DFQATT and SNEGSKA (reference sequence). The CDR3 loop reads CSAARGEENEQFF. CDR3 DNA sequence: TGCAGTGCTGCGCGGGGGGAGGAGAATGAGCAGTTCTTC.

This chain connects TRBV6-2 or TRBV6-3 to TRBJ2-7; a possible D gene is TRBD2 (6 bases). The J call may be wrong; the DNA end is better matched by TRBJ2-5. Germline assignment: CDR1 MNHEY and CDR2 SVGEGT. This CDR3 region has 14 residues. CDR3 nucleotide sequence: TGTGCCAGCAGTTACGGGCCGGGGAGGGAGACCCAGTACTTC. It translates to CASSYGPGRETQYF.